The next 28 T cell receptor beta chains were all read from a single sample in a study of human T cells and chemical hapten exposure. Time point of the sample: pre-sensitization, week 0. Treatment described: therapeutic diphenylcyclopropenone sensitization with weekly scalp DPC. Unfractionated whole blood yielded total RNA. TCRdb re-called the RACE reads through MiXCR, storing one row per CDR3 protein. The data show tens of thousands of distinct CDR3 sequences, 10% to 15% seen once. This specimen consisted of whole blood, obtained in connection with sensitization to the hapten diphenylcyclopropenone (DPC). Receptor source: a middle-aged woman with alopecia areata. Some clones in this sample may be carry-over from other donors' samples.

V usage is TRBV2 and J usage is TRBJ2-1, with TRBD2 as a possible D gene (6 bases). From germline, CDR1 is SNHLY and CDR2 FYNNEI. The CDR3 extends over 14 amino acids. V was cut by 4 bases and J by 7 bases, with 14 bases left in between. CDR3 coding DNA: TGTGCCAGCAGTGCTAGCGAGAACCTTAATGAGCAGTTCTTC. Translating it yields CASSASENLNEQFF.

Concerning this clonotype itself: A read error may explain this, as a much larger clone is one base away. The V and J genes are TRBV7-9 and TRBJ1-1; D remains unclear. Per the germline V gene, CDR1 is SEHNR and CDR2 is FQNEAQ (reference sequence). CDR3 length equals 11 residues. In DNA form, the CDR3 reads TGTGTCAGCAGCCCTAACACTGAAGCTTTCTTT. Its protein is CVSSPNTEAFF.

This clonotype was counted many times. J is TRBJ2-5 and V is TRBV11-1; 8 bases agree with TRBD2. The CDR3 spans 15 residues. Germline V gives CDR1 SGHAT, CDR2 FQDESV (reference sequence). The V and J ends lost 0 bases and 4 bases, in that order; junction bases with no gene match: 4. Here the CDR3 reads CASSLAGRAGETQYF. CDR3 in DNA: TGTGCCAGCAGCTTAGCCGGGAGGGCCGGAGAGACCCAGTACTTC.

This rearrangement joins TRBV28 to TRBJ1-6; possibly TRBD1 for D (6 bases). Trimming stripped 5 bases from V and 7 bases from J, with 18 bases between. The CDR3 has 16 amino acids. Per the germline V gene, CDR1 is MDHEN and CDR2 is SYDVKM. CDR3 in amino acids: CASSPLTGTGNSPLHF. CDR3 nucleotide sequence: TGTGCCAGCAGTCCCCTCACAGGGACTGGAAATTCACCCCTCCACTTT.

This clonotype has a handful of counts. This chain connects TRBV3-1 to TRBJ2-1, with no clear D. Between the trimmed V and J ends, which lost 2 bases and 5 bases, there was a span of 7 bases. From germline, CDR1 is LGHDT and CDR2 YNNKEL (reference sequence). The CDR3 is made up of 13 amino acids. The CDR3 DNA reads as TGTGCCAGCAGCCAATCCGCGGACAATGAGCAGTTCTTC. Translated, it gives CASSQSADNEQFF.

This clonotype was seen at least ten times. This rearrangement joins TRBV9 to TRBJ1-2; D gene uncertain. Germline CDR1 and CDR2: SGDLS and YYNGEE. This CDR3 contains 13 residues. V shed 0 bases and J shed 4 bases, with 7 bases lying between them. CDR3 DNA sequence: TGTGCCAGCAGCGTAGAGGAATTCTATGGCTACACCTTC. It encodes CASSVEEFYGYTF.

Turning to this clonotype: One junction end does not reproduce the germline sequence, and a read error may be involved. The J gene is TRBJ1-3, the V gene TRBV4-2; no definite D call. Germline V gene lookup returns CDR1 LGHNA and CDR2 YNFKEQ. The CDR3 contains 17 residues. The DNA of the CDR3 is TGTGCCAGCAGCCAAGATGCTGACACGAGCTCTGAAAACACCATATATTTT. As protein: CASSQDADTSSENTIYF.

At least ten counts were recorded for this clonotype. The chain joins TRBV7-6 to TRBJ2-3; D possibly corresponds to TRBD2 (5 bases). V was trimmed by 0 bases and J by 0 bases, leaving 7 bases between them. Per germline, CDR1 SGHVS and CDR2 FNYEAQ. CDR3 length: 15 amino acids. CDR3 nucleotide sequence: TGTGCCAGCAGCTTAGCGGGAGCGAGCACAGATACGCAGTATTTT. This codes for CASSLAGASTDTQYF. Full variable domain (missing parts from reference TRBV7-6 and TRBJ2-3): GAGVSQSPRYKVTKRGQDVALRCDPISGHVSLYWYRQALGQGPEFLTYFNYEAQQDKSGLPNDRFSAERPEGSISTLTIQRTEQRDSAMYRCASSLAGASTDTQYFGPGTRLTVL.

The table lists this clonotype with a few counts. The rearrangement joins TRBV29-1 to TRBJ2-3; D unclear. Germline V lookup: CDR1 SQVTM, CDR2 ANQGSEA. The V end lost 7 bases, the J end lost 3 bases, and 14 bases lay between the germline ends. The CDR3 spans 13 residues. The CDR3 here is CSAASLRTDTQYF. The CDR3 DNA reads as TGCAGCGCCGCCTCTTTGAGAACAGATACGCAGTATTTT.

This clonotype turned up a few times. The junction departs from germline at one end; a sequencing error may be responsible. V usage is TRBV30 and J usage is TRBJ1-1; D is possibly TRBD1 (5 bases). Germline CDR1 and CDR2: GTSNPN and SVGIG (reference sequence). The CDR3 runs to 12 residues. This CDR3 is CARTRKGTGAFF. The CDR3 DNA is TGTGCCAGAACCCGAAAAGGGACTGGAGCTTTCTTT.

This clonotype appeared many times. The rearrangement joins TRBV6-1 to TRBJ2-3; 8 bases are shared with TRBD2. With 5 bases clipped from V and 4 bases from J, the junction kept 5 bases outside the gene matches. The CDR3 contains 14 residues. Germline CDR1 is MNHNS and CDR2 is SASEGT. The CDR3, as DNA: TGTGCCAGCAGTCCGGGGGGGGGCCCAGATACGCAGTATTTT. Protein sequence: CASSPGGGPDTQYF.

The chain recombines TRBV7-9 with TRBJ2-6; either TRBD1 or TRBD2 may supply D (5 bases each). V was pared by 1 base and J by 11 bases, with 12 bases between. CDR1 and CDR2 from the germline V gene are SEHNR and FQNEAQ (reference sequence). The CDR3 length is 14 residues. In nucleotides, the CDR3 is TGTGCCAGCAGCTTAGACGGGGCTGGGGACGTCCTGACTTTC. Amino acids: CASSLDGAGDVLTF.

In this sample, this clonotype turned up many times. The chain couples TRBV6-2 or TRBV6-3 to TRBJ2-3, with D hard to call. The CDR3 has 14 amino acids. The V and J ends lost 2 bases and 2 bases respectively, with 8 bases between them. CDR1 is MNHEY and CDR2 is SVGEGT in the germline V gene. The CDR3: CASSYRDHTDTQYF. DNA of the CDR3: TGTGCCAGCAGTTACAGAGACCACACAGATACGCAGTATTTT.

This clonotype was seen a few times. The V call is TRBV12-3 or TRBV12-4, the J call TRBJ2-7, with D possibly being TRBD2 (5 bases). This CDR3 region has 15 residues. Trimming cost V 6 bases and J 0 bases, with 15 bases left between them. CDR3 sequence reads: CASSDPRTGSYEQYF. In DNA, the CDR3 is TGTGCCAGCAGCGACCCTAGGACTGGCTCCTACGAGCAGTACTTC.

This clonotype was seen many times. The chain joins TRBV21-1 to TRBJ1-1. TRBV21-1 is an annotated pseudogene. The CDR3 has 14 residues. This chain's CDR3 is CASSKGRGGAEAFF. CDR3 DNA sequence: TGTGCCAGCAGCAAAGGAAGGGGAGGGGCTGAAGCCTTCTTT.

The CDR3 bases are TGCAGCGTTGACCAACAAGAGACCCAGTACTTC. It encodes CSVDQQETQYF. V usage is TRBV29-1 and J usage is TRBJ2-5; D is unresolved. Germline V gene lookup returns CDR1 SQVTM and CDR2 ANQGSEA. The CDR3 spans 11 residues. V was shortened by 3 bases and J by 2 bases, with 4 bases between the two germline ends.

There are many counts of this clonotype. The genes are TRBV6-2 or TRBV6-3 and TRBJ1-1; perhaps TRBD1 as D (6 bases). Per germline, CDR1 MNHEY and CDR2 SVGEGT. Trimming took off 5 bases at V and 0 bases at J, with 13 bases between the two ends. This CDR3 spans 15 amino acids. The CDR3, as DNA: TGTGCCAGCAGTGCGGGACAACTCATGAACACTGAAGCTTTCTTT. It specifies CASSAGQLMNTEAFF.

Regarding this clonotype: This may be a read error: a much more frequent sequence differs by one nucleotide. The genes are TRBV15 and TRBJ1-2, with D unresolved. The germline gives CDR1 LNHNV, CDR2 YYDKDF (reference sequence). Deletions cut 1 base from V and 8 bases from J, with 20 bases between. The CDR3 runs 16 residues. DNA for the CDR3: TGTGCCACCAGCAGAGGTAAAGGGCTCTATGGACCGGGCTACACCTTC. This codes for CATSRGKGLYGPGYTF.

This clonotype occurred once. The chain couples TRBV2 to TRBJ2-6; either TRBD1 or TRBD2 may fit D (5 bases each). CDR3 size: 16 residues. Between the trimmed V and J ends, which lost 7 bases and 0 bases, there was a span of 13 bases. CDR1 is SNHLY and CDR2 is FYNNEI in the germline V gene. The CDR3 here is CASTGTQTSGANVLTF. The CDR3 nucleotides read TGTGCCAGCACCGGGACCCAGACCTCTGGGGCCAACGTCCTGACTTTC.

CDR3 loop: CASSYGTLSTDTQYF. In DNA form, the CDR3 reads TGTGCCAGCAGCTACGGGACCTTGTCCACAGATACGCAGTATTTT. J is TRBJ2-3 and V is TRBV7-9; possibly TRBD1 or TRBD2 for D (5 bases each). Germline CDR1 SEHNR, CDR2 FQNEAQ (reference sequence). The CDR3 runs 15 residues. The V and J ends lost 4 bases and 2 bases respectively, with 13 bases between them.

This chain links TRBV29-1 with TRBJ1-1, with D unclear. This CDR3 comprises 10 residues. V lost 4 bases, J lost 5 bases, and 5 bases lay in between. In germline, CDR1 is SQVTM, CDR2 ANQGSEA. The CDR3 protein is CSVVGTEAFF. The CDR3 DNA sequence: TGCAGCGTTGTTGGGACTGAAGCTTTCTTT.

This clonotype was seen ten or more times. In DNA, the CDR3 is TGTGCCAGCCCGTCTTTCTACGAGCAGTACTTC. It specifies CASPSFYEQYF. The V call is TRBV3-1, the J call TRBJ2-7; D is undetermined. With 8 bases removed from V and 3 bases from J, the gap between germline ends came to 8 bases. This CDR3 region has 11 residues. Per the germline V gene, CDR1 is LGHDT and CDR2 is YNNKEL (reference sequence).

The genes are TRBV29-1 and TRBJ1-2; D not certain. The CDR3 is 11 amino acids. Between the trimmed V and J ends, which lost 1 base and 2 bases, there was a span of 2 bases. CDR1 is SQVTM and CDR2 is ANQGSEA in the germline V gene. The CDR3 reads CSVEGNYGYTF. The CDR3 nucleotides read TGCAGCGTTGAAGGGAACTATGGCTACACCTTC.

This clonotype was found a few times. The chain uses TRBV9 and TRBJ2-1; no reliable D call. Trimming shortened V by 1 base and J by 6 bases, and 11 bases separated the two germline ends. Germline V gene lookup returns CDR1 SGDLS and CDR2 YYNGEE. The CDR3 has 14 residues. CDR3 in amino acids: CASSVRGEANEQFF. Here the CDR3 DNA reads TGTGCCAGCAGCGTACGTGGTGAAGCCAATGAGCAGTTCTTC.

This clonotype has ten or more counts. The chain has TRBV6-2 or TRBV6-3 and TRBJ2-7; TRBD2 might be the D (6 bases). Trimming cost V 2 bases and J 7 bases, with 18 bases left between them. The CDR3 sequence is 15 residues long. Germline CDR1 and CDR2: MNHEY and SVGEGT. The CDR3 sequence: CASSYGGDPPGEQYF. The CDR3 DNA reads TGTGCCAGCAGTTACGGCGGGGACCCCCCGGGGGAGCAGTACTTC.

The rearrangement uses TRBV3-1 and TRBJ2-7, with TRBD2 matching over 8 bases. The CDR3 has 15 amino acids. V was clipped by 6 bases and J by 3 bases; unmatched bases: 10. Germline V gene data show CDR1 as LGHDT and CDR2 as YNNKEL (reference sequence). The CDR3 sequence: CASSRGLDAIYEQYF. CDR3 DNA sequence: TGTGCCAGCAGTAGGGGACTAGACGCGATCTACGAGCAGTACTTC.

This clonotype was counted ten times or more. This chain uses TRBV24-1 with TRBJ2-1, with D hard to call. Trimming shortened V by 4 bases and J by 7 bases, and 13 bases separated the two germline ends. This CDR3 spans 14 amino acids. The germline V gene has CDR1 KGHDR and CDR2 SFDVKD. CDR3 bases: TGTGCCACCAGTGACGGTCATTACGAGAATGAGCAGTTCTTC. It specifies CATSDGHYENEQFF.

The chain couples TRBV5-1 to TRBJ2-6; 7 bases map to TRBD1. CDR1 is SGHRS and CDR2 is YFSETQ in the germline V gene. This CDR3 has 17 amino acids. Trimming at V came to 0 bases and at J to 4 bases, leaving 7 bases not matched to a gene. CDR3 amino acids: CASSLGQGGSGANVLTF. For the CDR3, the DNA is TGCGCCAGCAGCTTGGGACAGGGCGGTTCGGGGGCCAACGTCCTGACTTTC.